Below, 17 T cell receptor beta chains from the same sample are listed, as sequenced in a study of blood T cells in healthy people across ages. Primers used in a second PCR of roughly 7 to 12 cycles were a sample-barcoded 5' primer and a J-beta primer mix. TCRdb re-derived calls from the 5' RACE reads in MiXCR, one entry per CDR3 protein. The sample holds approximately 1.5 million distinct CDR3 sequences, 35% to 45% seen once. The sample was blood. The source is a woman between 18 and 30 years old in good health.

There are a few counts of this clonotype. This chain connects TRBV24-1 to TRBJ2-1, with a tentative D call TRBD1 (5 bases). Per germline, CDR1 KGHDR and CDR2 SFDVKD. Deletions cut 3 bases from V and 5 bases from J, with 7 bases between. The CDR3 is 13 residues long. This CDR3 is CATSDGANNEQFF. In nucleotides, the CDR3 is TGTGCCACCAGTGATGGGGCTAACAATGAGCAGTTCTTC.

This clonotype has just a few counts. The chain recombines TRBV15 with TRBJ2-2; D ambiguous. Looked up from germline, CDR1 is LNHNV and CDR2 is YYDKDF (reference sequence). The CDR3 is 13 residues long. The V end lost 8 bases, the J end lost 4 bases, and 11 bases lay between the germline ends. The CDR3 region has the DNA TGTGCCACCGGAAGGTGGAGCACCGGGGAGCTGTTTTTT. This codes for CATGRWSTGELFF.

The chain joins TRBV7-2 to TRBJ2-3; 13 nucleotides line up with TRBD2. Germline CDR1 is SGHTA and CDR2 is FQGNSA. This CDR3 spans 15 amino acids. Germline trimming cut 1 base from V and 12 bases from J; bases unmatched to any gene: 7. This CDR3 is CASSLEGLAGENQYF. CDR3 nucleotide sequence: TGTGCCAGCAGCTTAGAAGGACTAGCGGGAGAGAACCAGTATTTT.

This clonotype showed up just once. This sequence joins TRBV2 and TRBJ2-1; TRBD2 matches 10 bases. The CDR3 has 15 residues. Germline-derived CDR1 and CDR2 are SNHLY and FYNNEI. Trimming removed 6 bases from V and 9 bases from J; junction bases left unmatched: 11. The CDR3 DNA follows: TGTGCCAGCAGGCCCAGGGCTAGCGGGAGACCTGAGCAGTTCTTC. This encodes CASRPRASGRPEQFF.

Only a few counts were recorded for this clonotype. This chain links TRBV5-1 with TRBJ2-7; 7 nucleotides agree with TRBD2. V shed 0 bases, J shed 1 base, and the junction held 10 bases outside the gene matches. In germline, CDR1 is SGHRS, CDR2 YFSETQ. The CDR3 sequence is 17 residues long. The DNA for the CDR3 is TGCGCCAGCAGCTTGGCGGGGTGGCGGGAGACTTCCTACGAGCAGTACTTC. It specifies CASSLAGWRETSYEQYF.

In DNA form, the CDR3 reads TGTGCCAGCTCACCAAGGTCGAACACTGAAGCTTTCTTT. This translates into CASSPRSNTEAFF. V usage is TRBV18 and J usage is TRBJ1-1, with D hard to call. The CDR3 extends over 13 amino acids. Germline V gene lookup returns CDR1 KGHSH and CDR2 LQKENI. V lost 2 bases and J 1 base, leaving 5 bases between the germline ends.

There are a few counts of this clonotype. The CDR3 bases are TGTGCCAGCATTAGCGGGGTACGAGATACGCAGTATTTT. It yields the protein CASISGVRDTQYF. This sequence joins TRBV12-3 or TRBV12-4 and TRBJ2-3; 8 bases are a match to TRBD2. V dropped 7 bases and J dropped 5; count of bases not matched to a gene: 5. CDR3 size: 13 residues.

CDR3 bases: TGTGCCAGCAGTGGGGGACAGTCGAGTTCACCCCTCCACTTT. As protein: CASSGGQSSSPLHF. The V call is TRBV12-3 or TRBV12-4, the J call TRBJ1-6, with 7 nucleotides matching TRBD1. This CDR3 is built from 14 residues. Trimming at V came to 5 bases and at J to 9 bases, leaving 7 bases not matched to a gene.

The chain joins TRBV6-2 or TRBV6-3 to TRBJ1-2, with TRBD1 matching 9 bases. V lost 10 bases and J lost 6; bases outside the gene matches: 15. The CDR3 runs 15 residues. CDR1 and CDR2 from the germline V gene are MNHEY and SVGEGT. The CDR3 DNA reads TGTGCCACCATGGACGGGACAGGGACGCGCCATGGCTACACCTTC. Translation gives CATMDGTGTRHGYTF.

This clonotype turned up a few times. The rearrangement joins TRBV29-1 to TRBJ2-1; 9 bases match TRBD2. Trimming removed 3 bases from V and 2 bases from J; junction bases left unmatched: 2. The germline V gene has CDR1 SQVTM and CDR2 ANQGSEA. This CDR3 has 14 amino acids. The CDR3 DNA is TGCAGCGTTGAGGGCGGGGGGGCCTACAATGAGCAGTTCTTC. It encodes CSVEGGGAYNEQFF.

The V gene is TRBV11-2, the J gene TRBJ1-4, with D unresolved. Deletions cut 3 bases from V and 3 bases from J, with 14 bases between. Germline V gene sequence: CDR1 SGHAT, CDR2 FQNNGV. The CDR3 runs 16 residues. DNA for the CDR3: TGTGCCAGCAGCTTCGATGTTGAGTATTCTAATGAAAAACTGTTTTTT. It encodes CASSFDVEYSNEKLFF.

This clonotype was counted only a few times. The V gene is TRBV4-3, the J gene TRBJ2-1, with no clear D. V shed 1 base and J shed 5 bases, with 6 bases lying between them. Germline loops: CDR1 LGHNA, CDR2 YSLEER. CDR3 size: 13 residues. The CDR3: CASSQAMDNEQFF. The DNA of the CDR3 is TGCGCCAGCAGCCAAGCGATGGACAATGAGCAGTTCTTC.

The chain uses TRBV4-3 and TRBJ1-5; D is undetermined. CDR1 is LGHNA and CDR2 is YSLEER in the germline V gene. V lost 0 bases to trimming and J lost 9 bases, with 15 bases between them. The CDR3 consists of 15 residues. This CDR3 is CASSQDTTGAWPQHF. The CDR3 DNA sequence: TGCGCCAGCAGCCAAGATACGACCGGCGCGTGGCCCCAGCATTTT.

The DNA for the CDR3 is TGCAGCGTGAATGGACAGGCTGGGGCCAACGTCCTGACTTTC. Amino acids: CSVNGQAGANVLTF. V and J are TRBV29-1 and TRBJ2-6; the match to TRBD1 covers 7 bases. The CDR3 totals 14 residues. V was clipped by 6 bases and J by 2 bases; unmatched bases: 4. CDR1 is SQVTM, CDR2 ANQGSEA, per germline.

The J gene is TRBJ2-7, the V gene TRBV7-2; 7 bases are a match to TRBD1. V shed 0 bases, J shed 0 bases, and the junction held 8 bases outside the gene matches. Germline V gene sequence: CDR1 SGHTA, CDR2 FQGNSA. This CDR3 contains 17 residues. The CDR3, as DNA: TGTGCCAGCAGCTTAGCCCAACAGGGGCCAAGCTCCTACGAGCAGTACTTC. Translation gives CASSLAQQGPSSYEQYF.

This clonotype has a handful of counts. The chain combines TRBV7-9 with TRBJ2-7; 10 nucleotides align to TRBD1. The CDR3 has 15 residues. Germline values: CDR1 SEHNR, CDR2 FQNEAQ (reference sequence). V trimming: 5 bases; J trimming: 0 bases; junction bases outside the gene matches: 4. CDR3 coding DNA: TGTGCCAGCAGCACCTGGACAGGGGGCTCCTACGAGCAGTACTTC. Protein sequence: CASSTWTGGSYEQYF.

The rearrangement links TRBV4-1 to TRBJ2-7; no clear D. The CDR3 totals 14 residues. Trimming cost V 0 bases and J 0 bases, with 6 bases left between them. In germline, CDR1 is MGHRA, CDR2 YSYEKL. Here the CDR3 reads CASSQDLHSYEQYF. CDR3 bases: TGCGCCAGCAGCCAAGACCTCCACTCCTACGAGCAGTACTTC.